The 29 T cell receptor beta chains given below trace back to one sample, sequenced in a study of blood T cell repertoires in COVID-19. The repertoire was sequenced with immunoSEQ multiplex PCR; TCRdb's copy has only in-frame clones and lacks some. The sample shows approximately 58,000 clones, roughly 77% of them seen only once. The sequenced material came from peripheral blood. The receptors originated from a man aged 55 to 70 with COVID-19, enrolled during active disease.

The chain has TRBV3-1 (or the pseudogene TRBV3-2) and TRBJ1-1; 7 bases line up with TRBD1. Germline assignment: CDR1 LGHDT and CDR2 YNNKEL (reference sequence). The CDR3 extends over 14 amino acids. After removal of 11 bases from V and 3 bases from J, the junction contained 12 bases not matched to a gene. The DNA for the CDR3 is TGTGCCCTACACCCCCAGGGGGGATACACTGAAGCTTTCTTT. Its protein product is CALHPQGGYTEAFF.

V usage is TRBV12-5 and J usage is TRBJ2-5; weak D call: TRBD2 (6 bases). V lost 6 bases and J lost 2, with 13 bases in between. CDR1 is LGHNT and CDR2 is FRNRAP in the germline V gene. The CDR3 spans 14 residues. CDR3 DNA: TGTGCTAGTGGACCCGGAGGGTGGCAAGAGACCCAGTACTTC. Its protein product is CASGPGGWQETQYF.

This clone appeared once. This sequence joins TRBV20-1 and TRBJ2-1, with D tentatively TRBD2 (5 bases). The CDR3 is 11 amino acids. Germline-derived CDR1 and CDR2 are DFQATT and SNEGSKA (reference sequence). Trimming cost V 3 bases and J 6 bases, with 6 bases left between them. CDR3 sequence (DNA): TGCAGTGCTAGCGAGGGCAATGAGCAGTTCTTC. Encoded protein: CSASEGNEQFF.

J is TRBJ2-7 and V is TRBV5-1, with 9 bases lining up with TRBD1. The CDR3 covers 13 residues. The ends lost 4 bases at V and 6 bases at J; junction bases unmatched: 5. Germline V lookup: CDR1 SGHRS, CDR2 YFSETQ. This CDR3 is CASSIGQGSEQYF. CDR3 nucleotide sequence: TGCGCCAGCAGCATAGGACAGGGGAGCGAGCAGTACTTC.

The chain is built from TRBV7-8 and TRBJ1-2; 8 nucleotides line up with TRBD1. Germline-derived CDR1 and CDR2 are SGHVS and FQNEAQ. There are 14 residues in the CDR3. The J segment lost 3 bases and the V segment lost 5 bases, leaving 5 bases of the junction unmatched. The CDR3 protein is CASSPGQGDYGYTF. CDR3 nucleotides: TGTGCCAGCAGCCCCGGACAGGGCGACTATGGCTACACCTTC.

The chain is built from TRBV3-1 (or the pseudogene TRBV3-2) and TRBJ1-3; a weak D match, TRBD1 (6 bases). This CDR3 is 16 amino acids long. CDR1 is LGHDT, CDR2 YNNKEL, per germline (reference sequence). V lost 4 bases and J lost 0, with 13 bases in between. This CDR3 is CASSRIGQSSGNTIYF. The CDR3 nucleotides are TGTGCCAGCAGCCGAATTGGACAGTCCTCTGGAAACACCATATATTTT.

J is TRBJ1-2 and V is TRBV7-2, with 8 bases matching TRBD1. The CDR3 is 15 residues long. After removal of 5 bases from V and 4 bases from J, the junction contained 9 bases not matched to a gene. Per germline, CDR1 SGHTA and CDR2 FQGNSA. The CDR3 nucleotides read TGTGCCAGCAGCCCCGGACAGGGAGGATTCTATGGCTACACCTTC. It yields the protein CASSPGQGGFYGYTF.

The CDR3 coding sequence is TGTGCCAGCAGCTTAGGGACCCTCGAGGGTCAGTTCTTC. It codes for CASSLGTLEGQFF. This chain connects TRBV7-6 to TRBJ2-1; D might be TRBD2 (5 bases). The ends were cut back, 1 base at V and 13 bases at J, with 14 bases in the middle. CDR1 and CDR2 from the germline V gene are SGHVS and FNYEAQ. CDR3 size: 13 residues.

The V gene is TRBV5-1, the J gene TRBJ2-7; D may be TRBD1 (5 bases). CDR1 and CDR2 (germline): SGHRS, YFSETQ. The V end was cut by 1 base, the J end by 3 bases, with 8 bases between. This CDR3 is 13 amino acids long. DNA for the CDR3: TGCGCCAGCAGCTTGTCAGGGATCTACGAGCAGTACTTC. It codes for CASSLSGIYEQYF.

The chain recombines TRBV2 with TRBJ2-5, with 9 bases matching TRBD2. V lost 0 bases, J lost 5 bases, and 4 bases stayed unmatched. Germline lookup yields CDR1 SNHLY and CDR2 FYNNEI. CDR3 length: 15 amino acids. CDR3 loop: CASSEARGGVETQYF. The CDR3 bases are TGTGCCAGCAGTGAAGCGCGGGGGGGCGTGGAGACCCAGTACTTC.

The chain links TRBV4-1 to TRBJ2-7; D uncertain. The CDR3 sequence is 14 residues long. Between the trimmed V and J ends, which lost 1 base and 2 bases, there was a span of 9 bases. Germline values: CDR1 MGHRA, CDR2 YSYEKL. CDR3 sequence: CASSQVHGAYEQYF. In DNA, the CDR3 is TGCGCCAGCAGCCAAGTTCACGGTGCCTACGAGCAGTACTTC.

This clone showed up just a few times. The chain combines TRBV7-9 with TRBJ1-5; perhaps TRBD1 as D (5 bases). Germline assignment: CDR1 SEHNR and CDR2 FQNEAQ (reference sequence). The length of the CDR3 is 16 residues. V dropped 1 base and J dropped 7 bases, with 17 bases sitting between them. CDR3 sequence: CASSLESYGGGQPQHF. In DNA form, the CDR3 reads TGTGCCAGCAGCTTAGAGTCGTACGGGGGGGGACAGCCCCAGCATTTT.

The V and J genes are TRBV2 and TRBJ2-7; 12 nucleotides line up with TRBD2. This CDR3 comprises 16 residues. The V segment lost 4 bases and the J segment 0 bases; nucleotides outside the gene matches: 4. Germline assignment: CDR1 SNHLY and CDR2 FYNNEI. CDR3 DNA: TGTGCCAGCAGTGCCAGACTAGCGGGGGCCTCCTACGAGCAGTACTTC. Its translation: CASSARLAGASYEQYF.

The chain has TRBV9 and TRBJ1-6; TRBD1 might be the D (5 bases). Trimming removed 0 bases at V and 9 bases at J, with 16 bases between. CDR1 SGDLS and CDR2 YYNGEE come from the germline V gene. The CDR3 is 16 amino acids. CDR3 coding DNA: TGTGCCAGCAGCGTAGATGGAACAGGAGGGAGTTCACCCCTCCACTTT. This encodes CASSVDGTGGSSPLHF.

This chain connects TRBV29-1 to TRBJ1-2; no definite D call. The CDR3 is made up of 13 amino acids. Germline CDR1 SQVTM, CDR2 ANQGSEA. V was shortened by 6 bases and J by 4 bases, with 15 bases between the two germline ends. CDR3 in DNA: TGCAGCGTCTCCACCAGAGCGTCCTATGGCTACACCTTC. This encodes CSVSTRASYGYTF.

This clone was picked up one time. The chain combines TRBV9 with TRBJ2-3; the D gene is possibly TRBD1 (5 bases). The germline CDR1 and CDR2 sequences are SGDLS and YYNGEE. Deletions cut 0 bases from V and 3 bases from J, with 14 bases between. The CDR3 consists of 16 residues. In DNA, the CDR3 is TGTGCCAGCAGCGTAGGATGGGGCAGGTGGACAGATACGCAGTATTTT. Translation: CASSVGWGRWTDTQYF.

V is TRBV18 and J is TRBJ2-1; the match to TRBD1 covers 7 bases. V dropped 5 bases and J dropped 0; count of bases not matched to a gene: 7. This CDR3 has 16 amino acids. Germline CDR1 reads KGHSH; CDR2 reads LQKENI. The CDR3 DNA reads as TGTGCCAGCTCAGCTACAGGGGCAAGCTCCTACAATGAGCAGTTCTTC. Its protein is CASSATGASSYNEQFF.

DNA for the CDR3: TGTGCCACCAGTGCCTCAGGGGGGAGCTCCTACAATGAGCAGTTCTTC. This codes for CATSASGGSSYNEQFF. The chain carries TRBV24-1 and TRBJ2-1, with D possibly TRBD1 on 7 matching bases. The CDR3 is made up of 16 amino acids. CDR1 KGHDR and CDR2 SFDVKD come from the germline V gene. V dropped 5 bases and J dropped 0 bases, with 13 bases sitting between them.

CDR3 in DNA: TGTGCCACTTATAACAGGGTTGGCGAGCAGTTCTTC. It codes for CATYNRVGEQFF. The rearrangement links TRBV19 to TRBJ2-1, with D perhaps TRBD1 (6 bases). In germline, CDR1 is LNHDA, CDR2 SQIVND (reference sequence). V lost 10 bases and J lost 10, with 17 bases in between. This CDR3 comprises 12 residues.

CDR3 coding DNA: TGCGCCAGCAGCCCATCCCCCAGGGCATACGAGCAGTACTTC. Protein: CASSPSPRAYEQYF. The rearrangement uses TRBV5-1 and TRBJ2-7; possibly TRBD1 for D (5 bases). CDR3 length: 14 amino acids. Germline CDR1 is SGHRS and CDR2 is YFSETQ. The V end lost 4 bases, the J end lost 4 bases, and 15 bases lay between the germline ends.

The chain is built from TRBV12-3 or TRBV12-4 and TRBJ1-2; TRBD1 agrees at 8 bases. The CDR3 length is 13 residues. Trimming cost V 0 bases and J 7 bases; bases outside gene matches: 1. CDR3 in DNA: TGTGCCAGCAGTTTAGCGCAGGGGGCTGGCTACACCTTC. It codes for CASSLAQGAGYTF.

The chain recombines TRBV27 with TRBJ2-1; TRBD2 matches at 14 bases. V was clipped by 6 bases and J by 9 bases; unmatched bases: 13. This CDR3 spans 17 amino acids. Germline V gives CDR1 MNHEY, CDR2 SMNVEV (reference sequence). The CDR3 sequence: CASSPMTSGRARGEQFF. The CDR3 DNA reads TGTGCCAGCAGCCCAATGACTAGCGGGAGGGCCCGCGGTGAGCAGTTCTTC.

The CDR3 is CASSPRQGVDTEAFF. The CDR3 DNA reads as TGTGCCAGCAGCCCCAGACAGGGGGTTGATACTGAAGCTTTCTTT. The gene calls are TRBV9 and TRBJ1-1, with 9 nucleotides matching TRBD1. Germline values: CDR1 SGDLS, CDR2 YYNGEE. The V gene end was trimmed by 4 bases and the J gene end by 5 bases; junction bases not matched to a gene: 9. The CDR3 has 15 residues.

This chain joins TRBV6-5 and TRBJ1-1, with 7 bases matching TRBD1. J gave up 9 bases and V 8 bases, and 15 bases lay outside the gene matches. This CDR3 has 14 residues. Germline V gene lookup returns CDR1 MNHEY and CDR2 SVGAGI. CDR3 nucleotide sequence: TGTGCCAGCGATCAATCATCCAGGGGGAGCAAAGCTTTCTTT. Amino acid sequence: CASDQSSRGSKAFF.

The chain couples TRBV4-1 to TRBJ2-7; 12 nucleotides line up with TRBD2. The CDR3 runs 17 residues. V was clipped by 0 bases and J by 4 bases; unmatched bases: 7. Germline CDR1 MGHRA, CDR2 YSYEKL. As DNA, the CDR3 is TGCGCCAGCAGCCAAGATCCTCCGACTAGCGGGAGTTACGAGCAGTACTTC. Translation: CASSQDPPTSGSYEQYF.

The chain joins TRBV9 to TRBJ1-1; maybe TRBD1 (5 bases). Looked up from germline, CDR1 is SGDLS and CDR2 is YYNGEE. CDR3 size: 15 residues. V was trimmed by 3 bases and J by 3 bases, leaving 15 bases between them. The CDR3 sequence is CASSAPGRGDTEAFF. Written as DNA, the CDR3 is TGTGCCAGCAGCGCCCCAGGGCGGGGGGACACTGAAGCTTTCTTT.

This clone has a handful of counts. The chain couples TRBV7-9 to TRBJ2-2; possible D gene TRBD2, 6 bases. Trimming removed 2 bases at V and 2 bases at J, with 12 bases between. CDR3 length equals 16 residues. CDR1 and CDR2 from the germline V gene are SEHNR and FQNEAQ (reference sequence). The CDR3 coding sequence is TGTGCCAGCAGCTTACTTGCAGGGACTAACACCGGGGAGCTGTTTTTT. The encoded protein is CASSLLAGTNTGELFF.

This clone has only a few counts. The gene calls are TRBV7-9 and TRBJ1-2; no firm D call. CDR3 length equals 14 residues. The V end lost 5 bases, the J end lost 4 bases, and 14 bases lay between the germline ends. The V gene's germline CDR1 is SEHNR and CDR2 FQNEAQ (reference sequence). CDR3 sequence: CASSPRSESYGYTF. The DNA of the CDR3 is TGTGCCAGCAGCCCCCGGTCGGAGAGCTATGGCTACACCTTC.

The chain recombines TRBV9 with TRBJ1-1, with TRBD1 identical over 7 bases. Germline V gene sequence: CDR1 SGDLS, CDR2 YYNGEE. This CDR3 spans 15 amino acids. V lost 3 bases and J lost 1; bases outside the gene matches: 6. This chain's CDR3 is CASSAWTGTNTEAFF. CDR3 in DNA: TGTGCCAGCAGCGCGTGGACAGGAACGAACACTGAAGCTTTCTTT.